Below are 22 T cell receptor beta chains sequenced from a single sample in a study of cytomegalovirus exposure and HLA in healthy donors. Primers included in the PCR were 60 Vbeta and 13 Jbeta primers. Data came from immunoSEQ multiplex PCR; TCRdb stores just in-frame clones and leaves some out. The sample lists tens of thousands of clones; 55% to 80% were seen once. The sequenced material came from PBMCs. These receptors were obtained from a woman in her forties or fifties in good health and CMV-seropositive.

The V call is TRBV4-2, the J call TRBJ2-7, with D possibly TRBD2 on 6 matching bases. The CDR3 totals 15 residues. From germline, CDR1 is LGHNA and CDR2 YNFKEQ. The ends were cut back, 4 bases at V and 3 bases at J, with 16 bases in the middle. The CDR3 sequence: CASSPGGTTYYEQYF. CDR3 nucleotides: TGTGCCAGCAGCCCCGGGGGAACGACTTACTACGAGCAGTACTTC.

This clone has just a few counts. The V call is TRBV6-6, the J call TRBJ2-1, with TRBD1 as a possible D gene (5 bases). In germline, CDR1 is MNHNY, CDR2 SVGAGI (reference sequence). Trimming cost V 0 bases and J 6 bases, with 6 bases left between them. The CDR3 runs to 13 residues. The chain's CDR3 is CASSYSGPNEQFF. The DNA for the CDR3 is TGTGCCAGCAGTTACTCGGGGCCCAATGAGCAGTTCTTC.

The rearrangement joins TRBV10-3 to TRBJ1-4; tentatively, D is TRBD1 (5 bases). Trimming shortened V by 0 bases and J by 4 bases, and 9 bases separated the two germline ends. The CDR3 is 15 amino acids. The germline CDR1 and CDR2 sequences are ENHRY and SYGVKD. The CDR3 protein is CAISESGTYNEKLFF. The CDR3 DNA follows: TGTGCCATCAGTGAGTCGGGGACTTATAATGAAAAACTGTTTTTT.

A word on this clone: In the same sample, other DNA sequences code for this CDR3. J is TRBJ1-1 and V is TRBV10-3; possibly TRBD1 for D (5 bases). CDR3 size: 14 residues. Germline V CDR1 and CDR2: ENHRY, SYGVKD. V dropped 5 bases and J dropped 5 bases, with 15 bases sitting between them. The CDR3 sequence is CAISPNPGGTEAFF. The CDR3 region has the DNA TGTGCCATCAGTCCGAACCCCGGGGGAACTGAAGCTTTCTTT.

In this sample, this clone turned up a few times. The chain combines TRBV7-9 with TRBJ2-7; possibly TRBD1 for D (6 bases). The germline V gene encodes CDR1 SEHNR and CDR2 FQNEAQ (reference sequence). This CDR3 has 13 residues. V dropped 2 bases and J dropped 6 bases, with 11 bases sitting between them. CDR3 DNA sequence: TGTGCCAGCAGCTTACGGACAGCGAGCGAGCAGTACTTC. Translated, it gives CASSLRTASEQYF.

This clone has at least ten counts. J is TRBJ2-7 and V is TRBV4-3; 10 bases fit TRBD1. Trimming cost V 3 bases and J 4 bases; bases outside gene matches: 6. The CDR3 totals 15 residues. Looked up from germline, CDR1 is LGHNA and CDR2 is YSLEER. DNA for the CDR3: TGCGCCAGCAGCCATGGACAGGGGGTCGGGTACGAGCAGTACTTC. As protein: CASSHGQGVGYEQYF.

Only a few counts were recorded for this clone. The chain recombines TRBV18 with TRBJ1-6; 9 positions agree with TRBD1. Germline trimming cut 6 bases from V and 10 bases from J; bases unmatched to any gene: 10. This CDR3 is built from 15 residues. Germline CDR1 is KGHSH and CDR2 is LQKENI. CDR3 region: CASSRPGQGGSPLHF. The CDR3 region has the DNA TGTGCCAGCTCCCGTCCGGGACAGGGAGGGTCACCCCTCCACTTT.

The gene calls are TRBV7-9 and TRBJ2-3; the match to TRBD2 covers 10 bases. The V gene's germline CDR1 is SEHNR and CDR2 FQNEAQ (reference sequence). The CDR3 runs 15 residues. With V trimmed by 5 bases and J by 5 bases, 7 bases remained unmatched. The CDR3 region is CASSALAGAGDTQYF. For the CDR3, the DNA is TGTGCCAGCAGCGCCCTAGCGGGAGCGGGAGATACGCAGTATTTT.

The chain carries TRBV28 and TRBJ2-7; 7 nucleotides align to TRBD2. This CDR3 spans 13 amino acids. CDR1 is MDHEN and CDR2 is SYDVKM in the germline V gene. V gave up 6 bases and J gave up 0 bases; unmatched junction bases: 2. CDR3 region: CASRGGSSYEQYF. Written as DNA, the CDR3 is TGTGCCAGCAGAGGCGGGAGCTCCTACGAGCAGTACTTC.

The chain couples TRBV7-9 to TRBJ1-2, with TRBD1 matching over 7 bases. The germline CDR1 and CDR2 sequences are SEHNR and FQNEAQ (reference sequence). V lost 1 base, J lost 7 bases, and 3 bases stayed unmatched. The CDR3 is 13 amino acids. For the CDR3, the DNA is TGTGCCAGCAGCTTAGAACAGGGGTTTGGCTACACCTTC. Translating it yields CASSLEQGFGYTF.

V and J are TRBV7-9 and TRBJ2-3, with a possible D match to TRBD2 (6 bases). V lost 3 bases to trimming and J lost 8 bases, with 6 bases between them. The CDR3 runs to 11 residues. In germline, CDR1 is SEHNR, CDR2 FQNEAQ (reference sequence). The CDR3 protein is CASSLGGTQYF. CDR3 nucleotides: TGTGCCAGCAGCTTGGGGGGTACGCAGTATTTT.

Here the CDR3 DNA reads TGTGCCAGCAGTTTCGGCACAGGGGTTGGTTCACCCCTCCACTTT. Translation: CASSFGTGVGSPLHF. V is TRBV7-9 and J is TRBJ1-6, with 7 bases aligning to TRBD1. Germline values: CDR1 SEHNR, CDR2 FQNEAQ (reference sequence). Unmatched junction bases numbered 11, after V lost 6 bases and J lost 9 bases. The CDR3 runs to 15 residues. Filled out from reference TRBV7-9 and TRBJ1-6, the complete variable domain reads DTGVSQNPRHKITKRGQNVTFRCDPISEHNRLYWYRQTLGQGPEFLTYFQNEAQLEKSRLLSDRFSAERPKGSFSTLEIQRTEQGDSAMYLCASSFGTGVGSPLHFGNGTRLTVT.

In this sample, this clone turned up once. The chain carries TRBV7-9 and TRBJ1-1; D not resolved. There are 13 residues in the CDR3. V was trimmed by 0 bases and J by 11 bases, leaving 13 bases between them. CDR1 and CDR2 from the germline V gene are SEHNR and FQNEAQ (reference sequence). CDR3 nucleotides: TGTGCCAGCAGCTTAGCCGGCGGGTCCGTCGCTTTCTTT. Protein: CASSLAGGSVAFF.

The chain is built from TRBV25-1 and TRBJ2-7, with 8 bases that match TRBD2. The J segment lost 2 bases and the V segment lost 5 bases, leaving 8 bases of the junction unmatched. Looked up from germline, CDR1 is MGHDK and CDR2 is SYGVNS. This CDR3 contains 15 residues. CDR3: CASSKHGRVTYEQYF. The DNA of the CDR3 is TGTGCCAGCAGTAAACACGGGAGGGTAACCTACGAGCAGTACTTC.

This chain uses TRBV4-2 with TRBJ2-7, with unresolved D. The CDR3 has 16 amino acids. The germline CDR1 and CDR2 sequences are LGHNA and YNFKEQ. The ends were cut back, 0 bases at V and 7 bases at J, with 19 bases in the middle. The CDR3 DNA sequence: TGTGCCAGCAGCCAAGACGTGGGCGCAACGTCCCTGGAGCAGTACTTC. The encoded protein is CASSQDVGATSLEQYF.

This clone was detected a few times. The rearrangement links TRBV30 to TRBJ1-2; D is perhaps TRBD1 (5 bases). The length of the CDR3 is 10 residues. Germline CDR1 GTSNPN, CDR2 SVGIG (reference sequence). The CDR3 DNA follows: TGTGCGGTGGAGGGGTTAGGCTACACCTTC. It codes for CAVEGLGYTF.

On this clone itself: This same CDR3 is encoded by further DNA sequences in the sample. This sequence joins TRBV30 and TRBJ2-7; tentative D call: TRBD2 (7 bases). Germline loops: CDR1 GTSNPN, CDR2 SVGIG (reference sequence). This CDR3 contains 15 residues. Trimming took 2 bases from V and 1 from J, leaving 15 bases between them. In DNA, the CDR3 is TGTGCCTGGAGTAATACGGGGGGCGGATCCTACGAGCAGTACTTC. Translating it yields CAWSNTGGGSYEQYF.

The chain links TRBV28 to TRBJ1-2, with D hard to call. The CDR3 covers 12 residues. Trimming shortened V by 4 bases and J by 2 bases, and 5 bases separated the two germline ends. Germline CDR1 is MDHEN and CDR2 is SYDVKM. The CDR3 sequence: CASSSRNYGYTF. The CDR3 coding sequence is TGTGCCAGCAGTTCCAGGAACTATGGCTACACCTTC.

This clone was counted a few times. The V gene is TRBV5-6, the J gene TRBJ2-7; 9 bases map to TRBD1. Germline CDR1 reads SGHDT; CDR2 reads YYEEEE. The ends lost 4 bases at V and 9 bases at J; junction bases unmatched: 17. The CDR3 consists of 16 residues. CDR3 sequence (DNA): TGTGCCAGCAGCCCCAAGCCGGGACAGGGCCTCATGGGGCAGTACTTC. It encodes CASSPKPGQGLMGQYF.

The DNA for the CDR3 is TGTGCCAGCAGCTCCTGGGGGCTAGCGGGGGCGGAGACCCAGTACTTC. Residues: CASSSWGLAGAETQYF. The chain uses TRBV7-9 and TRBJ2-5; 10 nucleotides align to TRBD2. The germline CDR1 and CDR2 sequences are SEHNR and FQNEAQ (reference sequence). This CDR3 is built from 16 residues. V was clipped by 4 bases and J by 5 bases; unmatched bases: 10.

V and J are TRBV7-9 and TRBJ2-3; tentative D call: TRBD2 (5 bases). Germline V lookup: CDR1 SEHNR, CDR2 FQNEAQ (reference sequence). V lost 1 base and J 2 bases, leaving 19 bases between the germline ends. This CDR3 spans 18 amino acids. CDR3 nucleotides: TGTGCCAGCAGCTTAGGTTTTGTGCGGGTAGGTTCCACAGATACGCAGTATTTT. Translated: CASSLGFVRVGSTDTQYF.

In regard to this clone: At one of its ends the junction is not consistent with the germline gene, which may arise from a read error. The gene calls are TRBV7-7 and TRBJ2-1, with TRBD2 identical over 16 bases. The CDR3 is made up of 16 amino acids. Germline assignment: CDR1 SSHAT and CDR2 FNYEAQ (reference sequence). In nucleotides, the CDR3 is TGTGCTAGCAGCCCCGGGACTAGCGGGAGGGCAAATGAGCAGTTCTTC. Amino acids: CASSPGTSGRANEQFF.